Listed below are T cell receptor beta chains from one sample, sequenced in a study of neoadjuvant anti-PD-1 for oral cavity cancer. Assay used: immunoSEQ multiplex PCR; TCRdb lists only in-frame clones, some missing. The sample includes tens of thousands of clones, 20% to 30% of them seen just once. The material sequenced was tumor tissue, taken after nivolumab (anti-PD-1) treatment. These receptors all stem from a person between 35 and 79 years old with oral cavity squamous cell carcinoma. The CDR3 runs from the conserved cysteine through the conserved F or W. A D gene is named only where the DNA matches it firmly. Expanded clones get a size class; other rows say once, few or many, or leave the size out.

v_gene	abundance	d_gene	j_gene	CDR3aa	CDR3nt
TRBV10-3	NA	TRBD1	TRBJ2-7	CASSGQSAHEQYF	TGTGCCAGCTCGGGACAGTCCGCCCACGAGCAGTACTTC
TRBV6-6	NA	NA	TRBJ2-7	CASSWAGRYEQYF	TGTGCCAGCAGTTGGGCAGGACGCTACGAGCAGTACTTC
TRBV18	NA	TRBD1	TRBJ1-4	CASSQQGAKLFF	TGTGCCAGCTCACAGCAGGGGGCCAAACTGTTTTTT
TRBV7-3	NA	TRBD1	TRBJ2-7	CASSRGQGRAYEQYF	TGTGCCAGCAGCCGCGGACAGGGCAGGGCCTACGAGCAGTACTTC
TRBV7-8	NA	TRBD1	TRBJ2-2	CASSGYRGRTGELFF	TGTGCCAGCAGCGGGTACAGGGGGCGAACCGGGGAGCTGTTTTTT
TRBV6-1	few	TRBD2	TRBJ2-7	CASSHTGGGYEQYF	TGTGCCAGCAGCCATACGGGGGGGGGCTACGAGCAGTACTTC
TRBV6-1	few	NA	TRBJ2-7	CASSGGYEQYF	TGTGCCAGCAGTGGCGGCTACGAGCAGTACTTC
TRBV19	once	NA	TRBJ1-5	CASSIRDGALAQHF	TGTGCCAGTAGTATCCGGGACGGAGCCCTGGCCCAGCATTTT
TRBV21-1	NA	NA	TRBJ1-2	CARPGQGKFGYGYTF	TGTGCCAGACCGGGACAGGGAAAATTCGGCTATGGCTACACCTTC
TRBV6-6	NA	NA	TRBJ2-1	CASSYSWRAREQFF	TGTGCCAGCAGTTACTCGTGGAGGGCAAGGGAGCAGTTCTTC
TRBV11-2	NA	NA	TRBJ2-1	CASSPTSNEQFF	TGTGCCAGCAGCCCAACTAGCAATGAGCAGTTCTTC
TRBV6-1	NA	NA	TRBJ1-2	CASSEAWGRGDGYTF	TGTGCCAGCAGTGAAGCTTGGGGCAGGGGAGATGGCTACACCTTC
TRBV30	NA	TRBD1	TRBJ1-5	CAWDRGNSNQPQHF	TGTGCCTGGGACAGGGGTAATAGCAATCAGCCCCAGCATTTT
TRBV19	NA	NA	TRBJ1-4	CASRNPPGRSNEKLFF	TGTGCCAGTAGGAACCCTCCGGGGAGATCTAATGAAAAACTGTTTTTT
TRBV18	NA	TRBD1	TRBJ2-7	CASSRQGYYEQYF	TGTGCCAGCTCACGACAGGGTTACTACGAGCAGTACTTC
TRBV5-1	few	NA	TRBJ1-2	CASRTYHQNNYGYTF	TGCGCCAGCAGGACATATCATCAGAACAACTATGGCTACACCTTC
TRBV7-9	few	NA	TRBJ2-5	CASRFTEKTQYF	TGTGCCAGCAGATTCACGGAGAAGACCCAGTACTTC
TRBV7-8	few	TRBD1	TRBJ1-2	CASSQPRQGSWYYGYTF	TGTGCCAGCAGCCAACCTCGACAGGGTAGCTGGTACTATGGCTACACCTTC
TRBV4-1	NA	TRBD2	TRBJ2-7	CASSGTSYEQYF	TGCGCCTCTAGCGGGACTTCCTACGAGCAGTACTTC
TRBV4-1	NA	NA	TRBJ1-3	CASSQEGSGNTIYF	TGCGCCAGCAGCCAAGAAGGTTCTGGAAACACCATATATTTT
TRBV2	NA	NA	TRBJ1-2	CASSKEGEQYGYTF	TGTGCCAGCAGTAAGGAAGGGGAGCAGTATGGCTACACCTTC
TRBV4-1	few	NA	TRBJ1-3	CASSLEGDLGNTIYF	TGCGCCAGCAGCCTCGAGGGGGACTTGGGAAACACCATATATTTT
TRBV2	few	NA	TRBJ1-5	CASSVQIQPQHF	TGTGCCAGCAGTGTCCAAATTCAGCCCCAGCATTTT